This T cell receptor beta chain was sequenced in a study of blood T cell repertoires in COVID-19. Profiled with immunoSEQ multiplex PCR; TCRdb holds only in-frame clones, not every one. This sample carries about 320,000 clones, approximately 91% of them seen once, and the ten largest clones take about 4%. CDR3 size: 17 residues. Germline CDR1 reads MNHEY; CDR2 reads SVGEGT. Unmatched junction bases numbered 5, after V lost 5 bases and J lost 1 base. The rearrangement uses TRBV6-2 or TRBV6-3 and TRBJ2-2; TRBD2 agrees at 12 bases. Sample: PBMCs or T cells enriched from blood (not recorded which). This clonotype originated in a woman under 40 who had been exposed to COVID-19. In DNA, the CDR3 is TGTGCCAGCAGTCAACTAGCGGGGGGCAAGAACACCGGGGAGCTGTTTTTT. As protein: CASSQLAGGKNTGELFF.